Listed below are T cell receptor beta chains from one sample, sequenced in a study of cytomegalovirus exposure and HLA in healthy donors. Using immunoSEQ multiplex PCR, the repertoire was profiled, and TCRdb retains in-frame clones only, with some absent. The sample table includes around 140,000 clones. The sequencing input was PBMCs. The receptor set was obtained from a man younger than 30 in good health and CMV-seronegative. Each CDR3 is given without its conserved first and last residue.

v_gene	j_gene	CDR3aa
TRBV9	TRBJ2-3	ASSVAPAGGPWGTDTQY
TRBV5-4	TRBJ1-3	ASSRGGSGNTIY
TRBV2	TRBJ1-5	ASRGDRVYQPQH
TRBV19	TRBJ2-1	ASSISGTSNEQF
TRBV11-2	TRBJ1-1	ASSQGGPEAF
TRBV2	TRBJ1-2	ASSEQDRGDYNYGYT
TRBV2	TRBJ2-6	ASSEEGLAIGGVSGANVLT
TRBV19	TRBJ1-5	ASSTLTDQPQH
TRBV2	TRBJ2-1	ASRDRGLKQF
TRBV7-2	TRBJ2-1	ASSFPLPVLEQF
TRBV27	TRBJ2-1	ASKNGGLAPTNEQF
TRBV5-1	TRBJ1-2	ASSFSPETGRSGYT
TRBV9	TRBJ2-2	ASSVARAAGTNTGELF
TRBV18	TRBJ2-3	ASSPPRGISGNTQY
TRBV7-9	TRBJ1-1	ASSLREGGGTEAF
TRBV9	TRBJ2-3	ASSPRGGRAADTQY
TRBV9	TRBJ2-2	ASSATGTETGELF
TRBV25-1	TRBJ2-3	ASSDIAGVIDTQY
TRBV4-2	TRBJ1-2	ASSQDRGGSRDTREGYT
TRBV18	TRBJ2-2	ASSPAGGHGELF
TRBV9	TRBJ1-2	ASAAPGTNYGYT
TRBV6-6	TRBJ2-2	ATMNQGQRDTGELF
TRBV2	TRBJ1-3	ASSPRLRSGNTIY
TRBV10-3	NA	AISEMGGQGEQY
TRBV7-3	TRBJ1-6	ASSLHLDRDGSPLH
TRBV9	TRBJ2-1	ASSPRGVERDEQF
TRBV6-1	TRBJ1-2	ASSEVGLGQASYGYT
TRBV29-1	TRBJ2-1	SVRGGPEQF
TRBV30	TRBJ2-2	AWGTTGDLGTGELF
TRBV14	TRBJ2-5	ASSQPLSGRRLETQY
TRBV10-3	TRBJ2-7	AISGEAYEQY
TRBV2	TRBJ1-5	ASSAHRGQEFNQPQH
TRBV14	TRBJ2-5	ASSPFITGQETQY
TRBV30	TRBJ1-3	AGGQGSSGNTIY
TRBV19	TRBJ2-1	ASSINGISYNEQF
TRBV5-1	TRBJ2-5	ASSFEETQY
TRBV6-1	TRBJ2-7	ASIRGGGYEQY
TRBV18	TRBJ2-7	ASSPPPGYEQY
TRBV5-4	TRBJ1-1	ASSMSRGTLSEAF
TRBV6-6	TRBJ2-7	ASSYLGTGSYEQY
TRBV11-1	TRBJ1-1	ASSLKGGTEAF
TRBV10-3	TRBJ1-6	AIRGGTGDKFPLH
TRBV4-2	TRBJ2-2	ASSQVISWTSGYTGELF
TRBV9	TRBJ1-2	ASRTRVDGYT
TRBV6-1	TRBJ2-7	ASILAGETYEQY
TRBV30	TRBJ2-2	ANSPGWGPGELF